The 26 T cell receptor beta chains given below trace back to one sample, sequenced in a study of T-cell memory formation after mild COVID-19. TCRdb re-analysed the 5' RACE reads in MiXCR, keeping a single row per CDR3 protein. This table holds 470,000 or so distinct CDR3 sequences, approximately 25% found once. The specimen sequenced was PBMCs or a T cell subset sorted from them (not recorded which). The receptors here all came from an adult woman who had mild COVID-19 (a few samples of this study predate the infection). Cell type and time point are not known.

V gene TRBV6-5 combines with J gene TRBJ2-1, with 7 nucleotides matching TRBD2. Trimming took 4 bases from V and 4 from J; bases not matched to a gene: 7. The CDR3 extends over 15 amino acids. Germline V gene lookup returns CDR1 MNHEY and CDR2 SVGAGI. CDR3 region: CASSSGLGRYNEQFF. The CDR3 DNA reads as TGTGCCAGCAGTTCAGGACTAGGGCGGTACAATGAGCAGTTCTTC.

The rearrangement links TRBV11-2 to TRBJ2-7; 9 bases match TRBD2. V shed 1 base and J 2 bases; nucleotides not matched to a gene: 6. Germline V lookup: CDR1 SGHAT, CDR2 FQNNGV. The CDR3 has 16 residues. CDR3: CASSLVTSGPAYEQYF. DNA for the CDR3: TGTGCCAGCAGCTTAGTGACTAGCGGCCCAGCCTACGAGCAGTACTTC.

The J gene is TRBJ2-1, the V gene TRBV7-6; 10 bases match TRBD1. V shed 1 base and J 14 bases; nucleotides not matched to a gene: 8. There are 14 residues in the CDR3. Per the germline V gene, CDR1 is SGHVS and CDR2 is FNYEAQ. CDR3 amino acids: CASSLGQGAVEEFF. The CDR3 DNA is TGTGCCAGCAGCTTAGGACAGGGGGCGGTCGAGGAGTTCTTC.

The chain combines TRBV2 with TRBJ2-3; 8 bases fit TRBD2. The junction had 9 bases not matched to a gene; V was cut back by 5 bases and J by 2 bases. CDR3 length: 16 residues. Looked up from germline, CDR1 is SNHLY and CDR2 is FYNNEI. Here the CDR3 DNA reads TGTGCCAGCAGTACACCCAGCGGGGGTGTCACAGATACGCAGTATTTT. Amino acids: CASSTPSGGVTDTQYF.

The J gene is TRBJ1-2, the V gene TRBV5-1; TRBD1 matches 7 bases. V trimming: 0 bases; J trimming: 4 bases; junction bases outside the gene matches: 3. Per germline, CDR1 SGHRS and CDR2 YFSETQ. This CDR3 contains 14 residues. CDR3 DNA: TGCGCCAGCAGCTTGGAGGACAGGATCTATGGCTACACCTTC. It codes for CASSLEDRIYGYTF.

The rearrangement uses TRBV4-2 and TRBJ2-7, with 9 bases fitting TRBD2. Germline CDR1 LGHNA, CDR2 YNFKEQ. The CDR3 consists of 18 residues. V dropped 0 bases and J dropped 4; count of bases not matched to a gene: 13. CDR3 coding DNA: TGTGCCAGCAGCCAAGAGTCCTTGAGAGCGGGAGGCCTTTACGAGCAGTACTTC. Translating gives CASSQESLRAGGLYEQYF.

The rearrangement uses TRBV4-2 and TRBJ2-1, with D hard to call. Per the germline V gene, CDR1 is LGHNA and CDR2 is YNFKEQ. This CDR3 has 14 amino acids. V was pared by 0 bases and J by 7 bases, with 10 bases between. In DNA, the CDR3 is TGTGCCAGCAGCCAAGATTCCTGGGTGAATGAGCAGTTCTTC. Residues: CASSQDSWVNEQFF.

The CDR3 nucleotides are TGTGCCATCAATTTAACAAGGACGGAGGAAAATTACAATGAGCAGTTCTTC. Its protein product is CAINLTRTEENYNEQFF. V and J are TRBV10-3 and TRBJ2-1, with D perhaps matching TRBD2 (5 bases). Per germline, CDR1 ENHRY and CDR2 SYGVKD. This CDR3 region has 17 residues. Trimming cost V 7 bases and J 4 bases, with 23 bases left between them.

The chain couples TRBV19 to TRBJ2-3, with 9 positions matching TRBD2. V dropped 2 bases and J dropped 4; count of bases not matched to a gene: 7. Germline lookup yields CDR1 LNHDA and CDR2 SQIVND (reference sequence). This CDR3 has 16 amino acids. The DNA for the CDR3 is TGTGCCAGTAGTATACTGGCGGGAGGGCCTTCAGATACGCAGTATTTT. Amino acids: CASSILAGGPSDTQYF. The full variable domain, completed using reference TRBV19 and TRBJ2-3, is DGGITQSPKYLFRKEGQNVTLSCEQNLNHDAMYWYRQDPGQGLRLIYYSQIVNDFQKGDIAEGYSVSREKKESFPLTVTSAQKNPTAFYLCASSILAGGPSDTQYFGPGTRLTVL.

This rearrangement joins TRBV19 to TRBJ1-1; no reliable D call. The germline gives CDR1 LNHDA, CDR2 SQIVND (reference sequence). The V gene lost 0 bases and the J gene lost 1 base, with 9 bases spanning the gap. CDR3 length: 15 residues. The CDR3: CASSIDRRQNTEAFF. DNA for the CDR3: TGTGCCAGTAGTATAGATCGTAGGCAGAACACTGAAGCTTTCTTT.

This clonotype came up a few times. The chain links TRBV5-1 to TRBJ2-7; TRBD2 matches 8 bases. The V segment lost 7 bases and the J segment 7 bases; nucleotides outside the gene matches: 7. CDR1 is SGHRS and CDR2 is YFSETQ in the germline V gene. CDR3 length: 12 residues. As DNA, the CDR3 is TGCGCCAGCTCCTCGGGGGGGGCAGAGCAGTACTTC. Translated: CASSSGGAEQYF.

The genes are TRBV6-5 and TRBJ2-6, with TRBD1 identical over 12 bases. The germline CDR1 and CDR2 sequences are MNHEY and SVGAGI. The CDR3 extends over 20 amino acids. V lost 7 bases and J lost 4; bases outside the gene matches: 17. The CDR3 spells CASTTLLPGQGARGANVLTF. The CDR3, as DNA: TGTGCCAGCACCACACTATTACCGGGACAGGGGGCGCGAGGGGCCAACGTCCTGACTTTC.

This clonotype was recorded a few times. The rearrangement links TRBV7-3 to TRBJ2-7; TRBD2 matches at 7 bases. Germline lookup yields CDR1 SGHTA and CDR2 FQGTGA. The CDR3 totals 14 residues. V was pared by 5 bases and J by 2 bases, with 6 bases of the junction left unmatched. This CDR3 reads CASSQPGGTYEQYF. In DNA form, the CDR3 reads TGTGCCAGCAGCCAACCCGGGGGGACCTACGAGCAGTACTTC.

This clonotype was found a few times. The gene calls are TRBV3-1 and TRBJ2-5; perhaps D is TRBD1 or TRBD2 (5 bases each). Germline V gene lookup returns CDR1 LGHDT and CDR2 YNNKEL (reference sequence). With 0 bases removed from V and 2 bases from J, the gap between germline ends came to 10 bases. CDR3 length: 15 residues. The CDR3, as DNA: TGTGCCAGCAGCCAAGATTGGGACCAACAAGAGACCCAGTACTTC. It encodes CASSQDWDQQETQYF.

This clonotype was detected only a few times. The rearrangement uses TRBV24-1 and TRBJ1-1; 9 bases line up with TRBD1. CDR3 length: 15 amino acids. The V gene end was trimmed by 2 bases and the J gene end by 1 base; junction bases not matched to a gene: 1. Germline V gives CDR1 KGHDR, CDR2 SFDVKD. This chain's CDR3 is CATSDSQGANTEAFF. The CDR3 nucleotides read TGTGCCACCAGTGATTCACAGGGGGCGAACACTGAAGCTTTCTTT.

This clonotype was recorded only once. The CDR3 loop is CSALPGRGSYEQYF. The CDR3 DNA reads as TGCAGTGCTCTCCCAGGGAGAGGGTCCTACGAGCAGTACTTC. The V and J genes are TRBV20-1 and TRBJ2-7, with D perhaps matching TRBD1 or TRBD2 (5 bases each). The length of the CDR3 is 14 residues. Germline assignment: CDR1 DFQATT and CDR2 SNEGSKA (reference sequence). Trimming took 5 bases from V and 1 from J, leaving 15 bases between them.

This clonotype has more than one count but fewer than ten. The chain couples TRBV11-2 to TRBJ2-6; tentatively, D is TRBD1 (6 bases). V gave up 1 base and J gave up 0 bases, with 10 bases separating them. Germline V gene sequence: CDR1 SGHAT, CDR2 FQNNGV. There are 17 residues in the CDR3. CDR3 coding DNA: TGTGCCAGCAGCTTAGGAACAGGGTTCTCTGGGGCCAACGTCCTGACTTTC. This encodes CASSLGTGFSGANVLTF.

J is TRBJ1-1 and V is TRBV7-9; D gene unclear. The CDR3 sequence is 12 residues long. Germline CDR1 reads SEHNR; CDR2 reads FQNEAQ (reference sequence). V shed 0 bases and J shed 8 bases, with 7 bases lying between them. CDR3 protein: CASSLAELEAFF. In DNA, the CDR3 is TGTGCCAGCAGCTTAGCCGAACTAGAAGCTTTCTTT.

This clonotype was observed at least ten times. V gene TRBV5-1 combines with J gene TRBJ2-1, with a weak D call TRBD1 (5 bases). CDR3 length: 12 amino acids. Germline values: CDR1 SGHRS, CDR2 YFSETQ. Trimming cost V 0 bases and J 8 bases, with 6 bases left between them. The CDR3 region is CASSLGGDEQFF. The DNA of the CDR3 is TGCGCCAGCAGCTTGGGGGGCGATGAGCAGTTCTTC.

The J gene is TRBJ1-1, the V gene TRBV18; a possible D gene is TRBD1 (6 bases). Trimming cost V 2 bases and J 1 base, with 8 bases left between them. This CDR3 comprises 14 residues. Per germline, CDR1 KGHSH and CDR2 LQKENI. The CDR3 nucleotides are TGTGCCAGCTCACCAGACAGGACGAACACTGAAGCTTTCTTT. Its translation: CASSPDRTNTEAFF. Drawing the rest from reference TRBV18 and TRBJ1-1, the complete variable domain is NAGVMQNPRHLVRRRGQEARLRCSPMKGHSHVYWYRQLPEEGLKFMVYLQKENIIDESGMPKERFSAEFPKEGPSILRIQQVVRGDSAAYFCASSPDRTNTEAFFGQGTRLTVV.

This CDR3 reads CSVERFQTSEQYF. The CDR3 DNA is TGCAGCGTTGAACGGTTCCAAACCTCCGAGCAGTACTTC. The V gene is TRBV29-1, the J gene TRBJ2-7; no clear D gene. Germline assignment: CDR1 SQVTM and CDR2 ANQGSEA. Trimming stripped 2 bases from V and 6 bases from J, with 14 bases between. The CDR3 consists of 13 residues.

To note about this clonotype: Mismatch with germline at one junction end may stem from a read error. The V and J genes are TRBV28 and TRBJ2-5, with D unclear. The CDR3 runs 17 residues. Germline CDR1 and CDR2: MDHEN and SYDVKM. This chain's CDR3 is CASSSLYSGREQETHYF. The CDR3 region has the DNA TGTGCCAGCAGTTCACTATACTCCGGACGAGAACAAGAGACCCATTACTTC.

The rearrangement joins TRBV7-8 to TRBJ2-1; 8 bases are shared with TRBD1. With 5 bases clipped from V and 8 bases from J, the junction kept 11 bases outside the gene matches. CDR3 size: 15 residues. Germline loops: CDR1 SGHVS, CDR2 FQNEAQ. CDR3 sequence (DNA): TGTGCCAGCAGCCCTGGACAGGGCCCCCGCCATGAGCAGTTCTTC. Translating it yields CASSPGQGPRHEQFF.

This clonotype was detected only a few times. The chain carries TRBV29-1 and TRBJ2-2, with 7 nucleotides matching TRBD2. V was clipped by 4 bases and J by 1 base; unmatched bases: 6. The CDR3 consists of 15 residues. Germline V CDR1 and CDR2: SQVTM, ANQGSEA. This chain's CDR3 is CSVVPSGLNTGELFF. Written as DNA, the CDR3 is TGCAGCGTTGTCCCTAGCGGCCTGAACACCGGGGAGCTGTTTTTT.

The V and J genes are TRBV5-1 and TRBJ2-1, with 9 bases matching TRBD2. This CDR3 region has 15 residues. Germline trimming cut 0 bases from V and 5 bases from J; bases unmatched to any gene: 3. The germline V gene has CDR1 SGHRS and CDR2 YFSETQ. The CDR3 is CASSLVSGGNNEQFF. Written as DNA, the CDR3 is TGCGCCAGCAGCTTGGTCAGCGGGGGGAACAATGAGCAGTTCTTC.

The chain has TRBV7-9 and TRBJ2-1; a possible D gene is TRBD1 (6 bases). Per germline, CDR1 SEHNR and CDR2 FQNEAQ (reference sequence). This CDR3 contains 14 residues. Trimming cost V 5 bases and J 6 bases, with 14 bases left between them. CDR3: CASSLLGRGNEQFF. The CDR3 DNA reads as TGTGCCAGCAGCCTACTGGGCAGGGGCAATGAGCAGTTCTTC.